Listed below are T cell receptor beta chains from one sample, sequenced in a study of post-analysis software for immune sequencing data. MiXCR, applied by TCRdb to the PCR reads, yields one record per CDR3 protein. Altogether approximately 690,000 distinct CDR3 sequences are present, around 60% being singletons, with the ten largest covering 11%. Specimen: blood. All receptors come from a girl aged 2-10 years with multiple sclerosis. Each CDR3 is given with its conserved first and last residue. The order of the fields is D gene, J gene, V gene, clone size, CDR3 DNA, CDR3 protein. The D gene is left open where the match is weak. Where a row states a size, it is once, few, many or the class of an expanded clone; other rows omit it.

.,TRBJ2-3,TRBV6-1,once,TGTGCCGGCCGCCCCCGGGACAGCACAGATACGCAGTATTTT,CAGRPRDSTDTQYF
TRBD1,TRBJ1-5,TRBV7-2,.,TGTGCCAGCAGCTTAGTACCAGACAGGGGTAGTGATCAGCCCCAGCATTTT,CASSLVPDRGSDQPQHF
.,TRBJ2-1,TRBV11-3,.,TGTGCCAGCAGCTCCCATATGGGCTCCTACAATGAGCAGTTCTTC,CASSSHMGSYNEQFF
.,TRBJ2-7,TRBV27,.,TGTGCCAGCAGTTTCGCGGCAGACTACGAGCAGTACTTC,CASSFAADYEQYF
TRBD1,TRBJ1-2,TRBV2,.,TGTGCCAGAACCCGACAGGGGGTGAAGGGCTACACCTTC,CARTRQGVKGYTF
.,TRBJ2-7,TRBV14,.,TGTGCCAGCAGCCAATTCAGGGTATCGTCCTACGAGCAGTACTTC,CASSQFRVSSYEQYF
.,TRBJ2-7,TRBV27,.,TGTGCCAGCAGTTTCTCCCCCAGCTACGAGCAGTACTTC,CASSFSPSYEQYF
.,TRBJ2-1,TRBV5-1,few,TGCGCCAGCACCGGTTTGATAAGATCCTCCTACAATGAGCAGTTCTTC,CASTGLIRSSYNEQFF
.,TRBJ2-5,TRBV10-1,.,TGCGCCAGCAGTGATGCGGCGCTCCAAGAGACCCAGTACTTC,CASSDAALQETQYF
TRBD1,TRBJ2-5,TRBV7-9,.,TGTGCCAGCAGCCAGACGGGACAGGGGAGAGAGACCCAGTACTTC,CASSQTGQGRETQYF
.,TRBJ2-1,TRBV12-3/TRBV12-4,.,TGTGCCAGCAGTTTCGGGCAGGGGTCGAATGAGCAGTTCTTC,CASSFGQGSNEQFF
.,TRBJ2-3,TRBV29-1,few,TGCAGCGTTGTCTTAGCAACAGATACGCAGTATTTT,CSVVLATDTQYF
.,TRBJ2-5,TRBV29-1,.,TGCAGCGTGCTCGACCTACAAGAGACCCAGTACTTC,CSVLDLQETQYF
.,TRBJ1-2,TRBV29-1,.,TGCAGCGTTGAAGATCAAGGGGTCGGCTACACCTTC,CSVEDQGVGYTF
.,TRBJ2-3,TRBV9,.,TGTGCCAGCAGCGTAGGGAGTAGCGGAGCCAGCACAGATACGCAGTATTTT,CASSVGSSGASTDTQYF
TRBD1,TRBJ1-6,TRBV10-3,.,TGTGCCATCACCACCGACAGGGGTTCACCCCTCCACTTT,CAITTDRGSPLHF
TRBD1,TRBJ1-2,TRBV11-2,.,TGTGCCAGCACCTCGGACAGGCTGAACTATGGCTACACCTTC,CASTSDRLNYGYTF
TRBD1,TRBJ2-5,TRBV7-9,once,TGTGCCAGCAGCGCGACAGGGGGGGCTAGAGAGACCCAGTACTTC,CASSATGGARETQYF
.,TRBJ2-5,TRBV7-9,.,TGTGCCAGCAGCTTAGTGGGTAGCGCGGAGACCCAGTACTTC,CASSLVGSAETQYF
TRBD2,TRBJ2-7,TRBV10-3,.,TGTGCCATCAGTTTTCTAGCGGGAGGCGAGCAGTACTTC,CAISFLAGGEQYF
.,TRBJ1-1,TRBV6-1,.,TGTGCCAGCAGGCCCCCAACAGTTAGAGAAGCTTTCTTT,CASRPPTVREAFF
TRBD1,TRBJ1-2,TRBV9,.,TGTGCCAGCAGCGCAAGGGGCGAACAGGGGGTGTATGGCTACACCTTC,CASSARGEQGVYGYTF
TRBD1,TRBJ1-1,TRBV29-1,.,TGCAGCGTTGCAAGACAGGGGGCAACTGAAGCTTTCTTT,CSVARQGATEAFF
.,TRBJ2-1,TRBV6-5,few,TGTGCCAGCAGTTCCGATTTAATCGGGGCTTCCTACAATGAGCAGTTCTTC,CASSSDLIGASYNEQFF
TRBD1,TRBJ1-2,TRBV11-2,.,TGTGCCAGCAGCTCCTACAGGGGAATTCCCGGCTACACCTTC,CASSSYRGIPGYTF
.,TRBJ1-4,TRBV6-2/TRBV6-3,.,TGTGCCAGCAGCCGCAAGGACGGCAGTGGTGAAAAACTGTTTTTT,CASSRKDGSGEKLFF
TRBD2,TRBJ2-7,TRBV20-1,.,TGCAGTGCTTCCGGGACTAGCGGGAGCAAGTCCTACGAGCAGTACTTC,CSASGTSGSKSYEQYF